The clone carrying this TCR beta chain was found a few times. Its cognate antigen is unknown. Every bit of the isolated RNA underwent reverse transcription, so sequencing read expressed TCRB transcripts. Profiling relied on immunoSEQ multiplex PCR, and the TCRdb table lists in-frame clones only, not all of them. In the table there are around 16,000 clones, around 59% of which are singletons. The data originate from a study of beta chain features in type 1 diabetes. Study-wide results and caveats: Patients with type 1 diabetes showed fewer VDJ junction insertions and more deletions.

Germline CDR1 MNHEY, CDR2 SMNVEV (reference sequence). This CDR3 contains 16 residues. Trimming took 8 bases from V and 4 from J; bases not matched to a gene: 10. The chain joins TRBV27 to TRBJ2-6; TRBD2 aligns across 8 bases. The source of this sequence is a young woman in good health. Sequenced sample: stem cell memory CD4+ T cells from blood. The CDR3 DNA is TGTGCCAGCTTCGGGAGGGTAGTGTACGGGGCCAACGTCCTGACTTTC. It translates to CASFGRVVYGANVLTF.